The rows below give T cell receptor beta chains drawn from one sample of a study of control samples from healthy donors and cancer patients. Generated by immunoSEQ multiplex PCR, the TCRdb table keeps only in-frame clones and is missing some. The table records about 95,000 clones, around 90% of them present only once. The sample comprised blood. Receptors were obtained from a woman between 70 and 85 years old in good health. The CDR3 runs from the conserved cysteine through the conserved F or W. D genes are given only for firm matches. Expanded clones get a size class; other rows say once, few or many, or leave the size out.

J	size	V	D	length	DNA	CDR3
TRBJ1-4	.	TRBV5-1	.	15	TGCGCCAGCAGTTTGGACGGGACTCAGAGGGAAAAACTGTTTTTT	CASSLDGTQREKLFF
TRBJ1-4	.	TRBV5-1	TRBD1	14	TGCGCCAGCAGCTTAAGGGACAGAAGTGAAAAACTGTTTTTT	CASSLRDRSEKLFF
TRBJ1-1	.	TRBV28	.	14	TGTGCCAGCAGTTTTCTGGCCTCGAACACTGAAGCTTTCTTT	CASSFLASNTEAFF
TRBJ1-2	.	TRBV5-6	.	14	TGTGCCAGCAGCTTGCAGGGTCGTCAGTATGGCTACACCTTC	CASSLQGRQYGYTF
TRBJ1-2	.	TRBV6-5	.	12	TGTGCCAGCAGTCACCGAAACTATGGCTACACCTTC	CASSHRNYGYTF
TRBJ2-1	.	TRBV7-2	TRBD2	15	TGTGCCAGCAGCTTAGAACCCGGGAGGGGAGGTGAGCAGTTCTTC	CASSLEPGRGGEQFF
TRBJ1-4	few	TRBV5-5	.	14	TGTGCCAGCAGCTTGGGGGACACTAATGAAAAACTGTTTTTT	CASSLGDTNEKLFF
TRBJ1-1	.	TRBV5-1	TRBD1	16	TGCGCCAGCAGCACCGGACAGGGAGTACGAGGCACTGAAGCTTTCTTT	CASSTGQGVRGTEAFF
TRBJ1-2	.	TRBV14	TRBD1	16	TGTGCCAGCAGCCAAGCTCCGGGACAGGGGACCTCTGGCTACACCTTC	CASSQAPGQGTSGYTF
TRBJ1-5	.	TRBV7-9	TRBD1	17	TGTGCCAGCAGCTTCGGACAGGAGGGATGGAGCAATCAGCCCCAGCATTTT	CASSFGQEGWSNQPQHF
TRBJ1-4	.	TRBV5-1	.	16	TGCGCCAGCAGCTTGGCCAATTCGGCAGGGGAAGAAAAACTGTTTTTT	CASSLANSAGEEKLFF
TRBJ1-2	.	TRBV6-6	.	16	TGTGCCAGCAGTTACAGGGGGGGTCCCTCTAACTATGGCTACACCTTC	CASSYRGGPSNYGYTF
TRBJ1-6	.	TRBV6-6	TRBD1	12	TGTGCCAGCAGCCCCGGGACAGCTTGGGTCCACTTT	CASSPGTAWVHF
TRBJ1-5	.	TRBV14	TRBD1	21	TGTGCCAGCAGCCCCCCCGACGGGGACAGGGGTGCGGGACAGCCACGGCAGCCCCAGCATTTT	CASSPPDGDRGAGQPRQPQHF
TRBJ2-5	.	TRBV7-9	TRBD1	13	TGTGCCAGCAGCCCACGAGGGGGACAGACAAAGTACTTC	CASSPRGGQTKYF
TRBJ2-1	.	TRBV4-3	.	15	TGCGCCAGCAGCCAAGATTACGGGTCTTACAATGAGCAGTTCTTC	CASSQDYGSYNEQFF
TRBJ1-1	many	TRBV5-1	.	17	TGCGCCAGCAGCTTCGGGCCCATGACAAATTTGAACACTGAAGCTTTCTTT	CASSFGPMTNLNTEAFF
TRBJ1-6	.	TRBV7-2	.	12	TGTGCCAGCAGCATCGAAGAATCACCCCTCCACTTT	CASSIEESPLHF
TRBJ1-3	.	TRBV5-6	TRBD1	17	TGTGCCAGCAGCTTGGTTGGGACAGGAACCTCTGGAAACACCATATATTTT	CASSLVGTGTSGNTIYF
TRBJ2-1	.	TRBV5-1	TRBD2	15	TGCGCCAGCAGCCTCGGGACTAGCAGGGGAAATGAGCAGTTCTTC	CASSLGTSRGNEQFF
TRBJ1-4	.	TRBV2	.	15	TGTGCCAGCAGAGAGGGACCCGTATCTAATGAAAAACTGTTTTTT	CASREGPVSNEKLFF
TRBJ1-1	.	TRBV6-1	.	15	TGTGCCAGCAGTGATCCTCAGCTCCTGGCGACTGAAGCTTTCTTT	CASSDPQLLATEAFF
TRBJ1-1	few	TRBV5-1	.	13	TGCGCCAGCGGAGACATCTCGAACACTGAAGCTTTCTTT	CASGDISNTEAFF